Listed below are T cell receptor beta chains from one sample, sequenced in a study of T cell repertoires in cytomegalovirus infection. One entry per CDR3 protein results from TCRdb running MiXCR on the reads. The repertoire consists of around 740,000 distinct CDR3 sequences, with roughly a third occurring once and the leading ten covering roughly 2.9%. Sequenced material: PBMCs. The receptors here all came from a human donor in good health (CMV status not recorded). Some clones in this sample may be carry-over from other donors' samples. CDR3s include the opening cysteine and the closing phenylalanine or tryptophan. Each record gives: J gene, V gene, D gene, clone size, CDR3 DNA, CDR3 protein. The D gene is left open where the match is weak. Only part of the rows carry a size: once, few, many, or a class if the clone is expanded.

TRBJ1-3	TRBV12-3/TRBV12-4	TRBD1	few	TGTGCCAGCAGTTTAGCGCGGGGGACAGCTGGAAACACCATATATTTT	CASSLARGTAGNTIYF
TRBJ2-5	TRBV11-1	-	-	TGTGCCAGCAGCTTAGGACGTGTCCCTGGGACCCAGTACTTC	CASSLGRVPGTQYF
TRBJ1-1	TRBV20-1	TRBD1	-	TGCAGTGCGCCGGACACAGGGGGGAACACTGAAGCTTTCTTT	CSAPDTGGNTEAFF
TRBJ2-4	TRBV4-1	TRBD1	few	TGCGCCAGCAGCCAACCACTCCGGGACAGGGATGACATTCAGTACTTC	CASSQPLRDRDDIQYF
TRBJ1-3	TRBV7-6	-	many	TGTGCCAGCAGCTTAGAACCCCGGCCGGACACCATATATTTT	CASSLEPRPDTIYF
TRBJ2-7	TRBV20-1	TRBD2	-	TGCAGTGCTAGAGGTCTCCTAGCGGGGGCCTACGAGCAGTACTTC	CSARGLLAGAYEQYF
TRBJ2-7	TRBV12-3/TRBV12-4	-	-	TGTGCCAGCACCCGAGGGCTGAACGAGCAGTACTTC	CASTRGLNEQYF
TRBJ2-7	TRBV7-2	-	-	TGTGCCAGCAGCCACTACGCGGGACACAACTCCTACGAGCAGTACTTC	CASSHYAGHNSYEQYF
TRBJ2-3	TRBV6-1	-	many	TGTGCCAGCACGGGGGCAGGGGACACAGATACGCAGTATTTT	CASTGAGDTDTQYF
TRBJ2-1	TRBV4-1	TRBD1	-	TGCGCCAGCCACAATTTTGGGACAGGGGACAATGAGCAGTTCTTC	CASHNFGTGDNEQFF
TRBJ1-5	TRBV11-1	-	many	TGTGCCAGCAGCCTCAACGGGGTGAGCAATCAGCCCCAGCATTTT	CASSLNGVSNQPQHF
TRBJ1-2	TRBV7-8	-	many	TGTGCCAGCAGCGACTCGAGGCAGGGCTATTACTATGGCTACACCTTC	CASSDSRQGYYYGYTF
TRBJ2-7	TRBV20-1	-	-	TGCAGTGCTAGTTTAGGTCTCTACGAGCAGTACTTC	CSASLGLYEQYF
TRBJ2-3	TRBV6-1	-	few	TGTGCCAGCGCGTTGGGGACATTCCACACAGATACGCAGTATTTT	CASALGTFHTDTQYF
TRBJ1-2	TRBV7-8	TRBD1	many	TGTGCCAGCAGCTTAGAGGGACAGCTTAACTATGGCTACACCTTC	CASSLEGQLNYGYTF
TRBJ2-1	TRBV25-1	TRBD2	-	TGTGCCAGCAGTGAATATCCAGGGACTAGCGGGAGCGGTTTCTACAATGAGCAGTTCTTC	CASSEYPGTSGSGFYNEQFF
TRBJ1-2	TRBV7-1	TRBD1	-	TGTGCCAGCAGCGCCGGACAGGGGAACTATGGCTACACCTTC	CASSAGQGNYGYTF
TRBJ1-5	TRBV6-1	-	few	TGTGCCACAAAGGGGTGGACCTTCAATCAGCCCCAGCATTTT	CATKGWTFNQPQHF
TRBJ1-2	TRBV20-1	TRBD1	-	TGCAGTTTAGGGGGCAGAAACTATGGCTACACCTTC	CSLGGRNYGYTF
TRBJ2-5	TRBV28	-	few	TGTGCCAGCAGTTTGGCAGTTAAGGAGACCCAGTACTTC	CASSLAVKETQYF
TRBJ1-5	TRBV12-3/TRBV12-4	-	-	TGTGCCAGCAGCTTTGGACAGACGGGCAATCAGCCCCAGCATTTT	CASSFGQTGNQPQHF
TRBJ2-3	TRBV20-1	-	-	TGCAGTGCTCCCGTCCCGGATACGCAGTATTTT	CSAPVPDTQYF
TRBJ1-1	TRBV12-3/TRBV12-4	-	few	TGTGCCAGCAGGTCCGGCAACACTGAAGCTTTCTTT	CASRSGNTEAFF
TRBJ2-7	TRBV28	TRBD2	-	TGTGCCAGCAGTTTATCCGGACTAGCTACCTCCTACGAGCAGTACTTC	CASSLSGLATSYEQYF
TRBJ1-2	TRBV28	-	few	TGTGCCAGCAGGCTCGACCTTGGACGGGCAGAAGGCTACACCTTC	CASRLDLGRAEGYTF